This is a list of T cell receptor beta chains from one sample in a study of blood T cell repertoires in COVID-19. Sequenced by immunoSEQ multiplex PCR; TCRdb stores in-frame clones only, minus some. The sample comprises about 200,000 clones, approximately 92% of which are singletons, and around 2% rests with the top ten. Sequencing was carried out using PBMCs or T cells enriched from blood (not recorded which). Every receptor here comes from a woman aged 40 to 50 with acute COVID-19. Both conserved end residues are part of each CDR3. A D gene is named only where the DNA matches it firmly. Rows give clone size only sometimes, using once, few, many, or a class for an expanded clone.

TRBJ2-7,TRBD1,NA,TRBV18,CASSPGTGRLYEQYF,TGTGCCAGCTCACCCGGGACAGGAAGACTCTACGAGCAGTACTTC
TRBJ2-7,NA,NA,TRBV4-1,CASSQAPGDYEQYF,TGCGCCAGCAGCCAAGCCCCAGGGGACTACGAGCAGTACTTC
TRBJ2-5,NA,NA,TRBV2,CASSEEATSGETQYF,TGTGCCAGCAGTGAAGAGGCAACATCGGGGGAGACCCAGTACTTC
TRBJ2-7,NA,NA,TRBV7-2,CASSLTVTGDGSYEQYF,TGTGCCAGCAGCTTAACTGTAACGGGGGACGGGAGCTACGAGCAGTACTTC
TRBJ2-5,TRBD2,NA,TRBV7-2,CASSLVWTSGRETQYF,TGTGCCAGCAGCTTAGTCTGGACTAGCGGGAGGGAGACCCAGTACTTC
TRBJ2-3,TRBD2,few,TRBV24-1,CATSDPGLGLFPDTQYF,TGTGCCACCAGTGATCCTGGACTAGGGTTGTTCCCAGATACGCAGTATTTT
TRBJ1-1,TRBD1,NA,TRBV28,CASSSAGTENTEAFF,TGTGCCAGCAGTAGTGCCGGGACAGAGAACACTGAAGCTTTCTTT
TRBJ1-4,NA,once,TRBV7-6,CASSLGVGAELFF,TGTGCCAGCAGCTTAGGGGTAGGGGCGGAACTGTTTTTT
TRBJ1-2,NA,NA,TRBV28,CASSLAGTRVGGYTF,TGTGCCAGCAGTTTAGCAGGCACGAGGGTAGGAGGCTACACCTTC
TRBJ2-6,NA,NA,TRBV5-1,CASSVDRGANVLTF,TGCGCCAGCAGCGTAGACAGGGGGGCCAACGTCCTGACTTTC
TRBJ2-1,TRBD1,NA,TRBV7-7,CASSVGQGGVHEQFF,TGTGCTAGCAGCGTGGGACAGGGAGGCGTCCATGAGCAGTTCTTC
TRBJ1-2,NA,NA,TRBV6-9,CASSYEEPTVYGYTF,TGTGCCAGCAGTTACGAGGAACCGACGGTCTATGGCTACACCTTC
TRBJ2-2,TRBD2,few,TRBV4-2,CASSQDVSGGKELFF,TGTGCCAGCAGCCAAGATGTGAGCGGGGGGAAGGAGCTGTTTTTT
TRBJ1-2,NA,NA,TRBV24-1,CATSAGYGYTF,TGTGCCACCAGCGCAGGGTATGGCTACACCTTC
TRBJ2-3,NA,NA,TRBV28,CASGGGQSTDTQYF,TGTGCCAGCGGCGGGGGCCAGAGCACAGATACGCAGTATTTT
TRBJ1-2,TRBD1,NA,TRBV6-5,CASSPGTANYGYTF,TGTGCCAGCAGCCCCGGGACAGCGAACTATGGCTACACCTTC
TRBJ2-5,NA,NA,TRBV3-1/TRBV3-2,CASSQRGWYQETQYF,TGTGCCAGCAGCCAACGAGGGTGGTACCAAGAGACCCAGTACTTC